One and the same sample provided the 13 T cell receptor beta chains below, sequenced in a study of CD8+ T cells in alopecia areata. Treatment: oral pan-JAK inhibitor, 5-10 mg twice daily. RNA was isolated and reverse transcribed to cDNA, the sequencing template. The table came from immunoSEQ multiplex PCR; TCRdb's copy has only in-frame clones and leaves some out. The data hold roughly 110,000 clones, with 56% observed a single time. Sample: CD4+ T cells sorted from blood, taken at week 24, from a patient treated with tofacitinib. The receptors derive from a human donor with alopecia areata.

This clone has just a few counts. This chain joins TRBV9 and TRBJ2-4; TRBD2 matches 13 bases. CDR1 and CDR2 from the germline V gene are SGDLS and YYNGEE. CDR3 length: 17 amino acids. The junction had 10 bases not matched to a gene; V was cut back by 4 bases and J by 6 bases. The CDR3, as DNA: TGTGCCAGCAGCCCCCGGACTAGCGGGGGATCGGGAAACATTCAGTACTTC. Translation gives CASSPRTSGGSGNIQYF.

This clone was counted once. V usage is TRBV10-3 and J usage is TRBJ1-5; perhaps TRBD1 as D (6 bases). Trimming took off 10 bases at V and 7 bases at J, with 20 bases between the two ends. The CDR3 sequence is 14 residues long. CDR1 ENHRY and CDR2 SYGVKD come from the germline V gene. CDR3 DNA sequence: TGTGCCACTAGACAGGACAGTAATGGACAGCCCCAGCATTTT. This sequence encodes CATRQDSNGQPQHF.

The CDR3 region has the DNA TGTGCCAGCAGTGAAGCCATCGGGACAGCTAATTATGAAAAACTGTTTTTT. Translated: CASSEAIGTANYEKLFF. The rearrangement links TRBV25-1 to TRBJ1-4; TRBD1 matches at 7 bases. CDR1 MGHDK and CDR2 SYGVNS come from the germline V gene. This CDR3 contains 17 residues. V shed 2 bases and J 6 bases; nucleotides not matched to a gene: 12.

V and J are TRBV18 and TRBJ1-1; perhaps TRBD1 as D (6 bases). CDR1 is KGHSH, CDR2 LQKENI, per germline. V was cut by 0 bases and J by 5 bases, with 13 bases left in between. This CDR3 region has 15 residues. The chain's CDR3 is CASSPPRGQGTEAFF. DNA for the CDR3: TGTGCCAGCTCACCACCACGGGGGCAAGGGACTGAAGCTTTCTTT.

This clone was found once. The chain recombines TRBV30 with TRBJ2-5; D ambiguous. In germline, CDR1 is GTSNPN, CDR2 SVGIG (reference sequence). V lost 1 base, J lost 4 bases, and 4 bases lay in between. This CDR3 has 11 amino acids. The CDR3 nucleotides are TGTGCCTGGAGTGGAGGAGAGACCCAGTACTTC. It specifies CAWSGGETQYF.

The rearrangement uses TRBV29-1 and TRBJ1-1; D ambiguous. Looked up from germline, CDR1 is SQVTM and CDR2 is ANQGSEA. V gave up 4 bases and J gave up 1 base, with 10 bases separating them. This CDR3 comprises 13 residues. As DNA, the CDR3 is TGCAGCGTTGTTAATTTTAGGAACACTGAAGCTTTCTTT. This sequence encodes CSVVNFRNTEAFF.

As regards this clone: The sample carries other DNA sequences with the same CDR3. V and J are TRBV29-1 and TRBJ1-1; maybe TRBD1 (5 bases). V was clipped by 4 bases and J by 1 base, with 7 bases between them. Per the germline V gene, CDR1 is SQVTM and CDR2 is ANQGSEA. The CDR3 extends over 12 amino acids. The CDR3 coding sequence is TGCAGCGTTGGAAGGGGGAACACTGAAGCTTTCTTT. Translating it yields CSVGRGNTEAFF. Together with reference TRBV29-1 and TRBJ1-1, the CDR3 gives the full variable domain: SAVISQKPSRDICQRGTSLTIQCQVDSQVTMMFWYRQQPGQSLTLIATANQGSEATYESGFVIDKFPISRPNLTFSTLTVSNMSPEDSSIYLCSVGRGNTEAFFGQGTRLTVV.

The V call is TRBV15, the J call TRBJ2-5; D not certain. V gave up 1 base and J gave up 4 bases, with 13 bases separating them. Per the germline V gene, CDR1 is LNHNV and CDR2 is YYDKDF (reference sequence). The CDR3 runs to 15 residues. The CDR3 DNA reads as TGTGCCACCAGCAGAGTGGCCAGCAACCGAGAGACCCAGTACTTC. Its protein product is CATSRVASNRETQYF.

V usage is TRBV27 and J usage is TRBJ2-1; the match to TRBD2 covers 10 bases. CDR3 length: 15 amino acids. In germline, CDR1 is MNHEY, CDR2 SMNVEV (reference sequence). The V gene end was trimmed by 4 bases and the J gene end by 5 bases; junction bases not matched to a gene: 5. DNA of the CDR3: TGTGCCAGCAGTTCATGGACTAGCGGTGACAATGAGCAGTTCTTC. Amino acid sequence: CASSSWTSGDNEQFF.

This clone was seen only a few times. The CDR3 DNA sequence: TGTGCCAGAGGGGGCGCGGAGGGCTACACCTTC. Translation: CARGGAEGYTF. The chain couples TRBV6-4 to TRBJ1-2; 7 nucleotides match TRBD1. Looked up from germline, CDR1 is MRHNA and CDR2 is SNTAGT. There are 11 residues in the CDR3. J gave up 8 bases and V 9 bases, and 6 bases lay outside the gene matches.

This clone came up a few times. At one end the junction does not follow the germline gene, possibly because of a read error. The CDR3 sequence: CASSLEARETQYF. CDR3 nucleotides: TGTGCTAGCAGCTTAGAGGCCCGAGAGACCCAGTACTTC. V is TRBV7-7 and J is TRBJ2-5; D is undetermined. The CDR3 loop spans 13 amino acids. CDR1 is SSHAT, CDR2 FNYEAQ, per germline (reference sequence).

This clone was recorded a few times. The chain recombines TRBV30 with TRBJ2-7, with 13 positions matching TRBD2. Germline CDR1 reads GTSNPN; CDR2 reads SVGIG (reference sequence). The CDR3 consists of 14 residues. V lost 8 bases to trimming and J lost 2 bases; unmatched junction nucleotides: 6. The CDR3 region is CAGRLAGGPYEQYF. CDR3 sequence (DNA): TGTGCCGGCAGACTAGCGGGGGGACCCTACGAGCAGTACTTC.

The rearrangement links TRBV27 to TRBJ2-7, with D perhaps TRBD1 (5 bases). CDR1 is MNHEY, CDR2 SMNVEV, per germline (reference sequence). With 5 bases removed from V and 3 bases from J, the gap between germline ends came to 14 bases. This CDR3 is built from 14 residues. The CDR3 DNA follows: TGTGCCAGCAGTATACCAACCGACAGCTACGAGCAGTACTTC. It encodes CASSIPTDSYEQYF.